Listed below are T cell receptor beta chains from one sample, sequenced in a study of post-analysis software for immune sequencing data. TCRdb used MiXCR to reprocess the PCR reads, holding one entry per CDR3 protein. The repertoire has 450,000 to 700,000 distinct CDR3 sequences, around 44% of them found once; the top ten carry more than 1.5%. The sample taken for sequencing was blood. The source of these receptors is a girl aged 10-17 years with multiple sclerosis. Both conserved end residues are part of each CDR3. A D gene is named only where the DNA matches it firmly. Rows may omit the clone size; those that give it use once, few, many or a size class.

V gene	clone size	D gene	J gene	CDR3 protein	CDR3 DNA
TRBV24-1	.	.	TRBJ2-7	CATSDTGRSLYEQYF	TGTGCCACCAGTGACACAGGACGGTCCCTTTACGAGCAGTACTTC
TRBV12-3/TRBV12-4	.	.	TRBJ1-5	CASSLIKSNQPQHF	TGTGCCAGCAGCCTAATCAAGAGCAATCAGCCCCAGCATTTT
TRBV29-1	few	TRBD2	TRBJ2-3	CSVPSGGTDTQYF	TGCAGCGTCCCTAGCGGGGGCACAGATACGCAGTATTTT
TRBV18	.	.	TRBJ2-1	CASSPTADEQFF	TGTGCCAGCTCACCGACTGCCGATGAGCAGTTCTTC
TRBV4-1	few	.	TRBJ1-2	CASSQVGTGTNYGYTF	TGCGCCAGCAGCCAAGTAGGAACGGGAACTAACTATGGCTACACCTTC
TRBV7-2	.	TRBD2	TRBJ2-1	CASSSRGTSAYNEQFF	TGTGCCAGCAGCTCCCGAGGTACTAGCGCGTACAATGAGCAGTTCTTC
TRBV5-5	.	TRBD2	TRBJ2-1	CASSLGLARNEQFF	TGTGCCAGCAGCTTGGGACTAGCGCGCAATGAGCAGTTCTTC
TRBV11-2	few	.	TRBJ2-5	CASSLYGQQETQYF	TGTGCCAGCAGCTTATACGGCCAACAAGAGACCCAGTACTTC
TRBV27	few	TRBD2	TRBJ2-7	CASKKRDDEQYF	TGTGCCAGTAAAAAGCGGGACGACGAGCAGTACTTC
TRBV5-1	few	.	TRBJ2-5	CASSPGTQRQYF	TGCGCCAGCAGCCCAGGGACACAGAGGCAGTACTTC
TRBV30	few	.	TRBJ2-5	CAWSFPPVGETQYF	TGTGCCTGGAGTTTCCCCCCTGTGGGGGAGACCCAGTACTTC
TRBV5-1	.	TRBD1	TRBJ2-1	CASSYLTGDNEQFF	TGCGCCAGCAGCTATCTGACAGGGGACAATGAGCAGTTCTTC
TRBV5-5	few	.	TRBJ2-1	CASSPGAGSYNEQFF	TGTGCCAGCAGCCCAGGTGCAGGCTCCTACAATGAGCAGTTCTTC
TRBV12-3/TRBV12-4	.	.	TRBJ1-2	CASNLLQVTF	TGTGCCAGCAACTTACTCCAGGTCACCTTC
TRBV12-3/TRBV12-4	.	TRBD2	TRBJ2-7	CASRGLAGGSLYEQYF	TGTGCCAGCAGGGGACTAGCGGGGGGCTCACTCTACGAGCAGTACTTC
TRBV5-1	.	.	TRBJ2-5	CASSFGRGAQETQYF	TGCGCCAGCAGCTTTGGTCGGGGGGCCCAAGAGACCCAGTACTTC
TRBV5-8	few	.	TRBJ2-7	CASSRRGDELSYEQYF	TGTGCCAGCAGCCGGAGGGGGGACGAACTTTCCTACGAGCAGTACTTC
TRBV29-1	.	TRBD2	TRBJ2-5	CSVAPAGGIQETQYF	TGCAGCGTTGCCCCAGCGGGGGGCATACAAGAGACCCAGTACTTC
TRBV7-9	few	.	TRBJ2-4	CASSPATLAKNIQYF	TGTGCCAGCAGCCCTGCAACACTAGCCAAAAACATTCAGTACTTC
TRBV10-3	.	.	TRBJ2-3	CAISGPTDVTQYF	TGTGCCATCAGTGGACCGACGGACGTTACGCAGTATTTT
TRBV6-6	.	TRBD1	TRBJ2-7	CASSYSTGGPGYEQYF	TGTGCCAGCAGTTACTCGACAGGGGGACCGGGATACGAGCAGTACTTC
TRBV12-3/TRBV12-4	.	.	TRBJ1-1	CASTSGIPTEAFF	TGTGCCAGCACTTCGGGCATCCCCACTGAAGCTTTCTTT
TRBV3-1	few	.	TRBJ2-3	CASSQRGRGDTQYF	TGTGCCAGCAGCCAACGCGGCCGCGGAGATACGCAGTATTTT
TRBV18	.	.	TRBJ2-4	CASSPPTEAKNIQYF	TGTGCCAGCTCACCCCCTACTGAGGCCAAAAACATTCAGTACTTC
TRBV15	.	.	TRBJ2-4	CATSNPATGRNIQYF	TGTGCCACCAGCAACCCTGCAACAGGGAGGAACATTCAGTACTTC
TRBV12-3/TRBV12-4	once	TRBD1	TRBJ1-5	CASSLTGQGKDQPQHF	TGTGCCAGCAGTTTAACCGGACAGGGGAAGGATCAGCCCCAGCATTTT
TRBV20-1	.	TRBD1	TRBJ1-1	CSARGQGRLAFF	TGCAGTGCTCGGGGACAGGGACGTCTGGCTTTCTTT
TRBV2	.	.	TRBJ2-3	CASSDRQVVDTQYF	TGTGCCAGCAGTGATCGGCAGGTGGTGGATACGCAGTATTTT
TRBV6-6	.	.	TRBJ2-1	CATENLGNEQFF	TGTGCCACGGAAAACCTTGGGAATGAGCAGTTCTTC
TRBV24-1	few	TRBD2	TRBJ2-1	CATSDPNGRNANEQFF	TGTGCCACCAGTGATCCAAACGGGAGGAATGCCAATGAGCAGTTCTTC
TRBV28	.	.	TRBJ2-7	CATRTRPPPREQYF	TGTGCCACCCGGACACGACCCCCTCCACGCGAGCAGTACTTC
TRBV18	.	.	TRBJ2-1	CAATRRTMGYNEQFF	TGTGCCGCCACTCGGAGGACTATGGGCTACAATGAGCAGTTCTTC
TRBV7-2	.	.	TRBJ2-7	CASSLEWGVGYEQYF	TGTGCCAGCAGCTTAGAATGGGGCGTAGGCTACGAGCAGTACTTC
TRBV23-1	.	TRBD1	TRBJ2-5	CASRPDRGRGETQYF	TGCGCCAGCAGACCGGACAGGGGTCGGGGCGAGACCCAGTACTTC
TRBV20-1	few	.	TRBJ2-3	CSASGYTDTQYF	TGCAGTGCTAGCGGGTACACAGATACGCAGTATTTT
TRBV4-1	few	.	TRBJ1-6	CASSSRRGDSPLHF	TGCGCCAGCAGTTCACGCAGGGGTGATTCACCCCTCCACTTT
TRBV7-8	.	.	TRBJ1-1	CASSLRADFNTEAFF	TGTGCCAGCAGCTTAAGGGCAGACTTTAACACTGAAGCTTTCTTT
TRBV6-1	few	TRBD1	TRBJ2-3	CASRDRGLADTQYF	TGTGCCAGCCGTGACAGGGGGCTAGCAGATACGCAGTATTTT
TRBV12-3/TRBV12-4	.	TRBD2	TRBJ2-3	CASTLGLAGSTDTQYF	TGTGCCAGCACCCTTGGACTAGCGGGTAGTACAGATACGCAGTATTTT
TRBV28	.	TRBD1	TRBJ1-5	CASRFPTGARVQPQHF	TGTGCCAGCAGATTTCCGACAGGGGCAAGAGTGCAGCCCCAGCATTTT
TRBV27	once	TRBD1	TRBJ2-7	CASSQGQGAGEQYF	TGTGCCAGCAGTCAGGGACAGGGGGCGGGCGAGCAGTACTTC
TRBV20-1	.	.	TRBJ1-2	CSASSIGRVDYGYTF	TGCAGTGCTAGTTCAATTGGCAGGGTTGACTATGGCTACACCTTC
TRBV29-1	few	TRBD1	TRBJ1-5	CSVSTGTQQPQHF	TGCAGCGTCTCGACAGGGACGCAACAGCCCCAGCATTTT
TRBV5-1	few	.	TRBJ2-1	CASSLAPGARGEQFF	TGCGCCAGCAGCTTGGCCCCGGGGGCGCGAGGCGAGCAGTTCTTC
TRBV11-1	.	TRBD1	TRBJ2-1	CASSSRGPRYNEQFF	TGTGCCAGCAGCTCAAGGGGGCCGCGGTACAATGAGCAGTTCTTC
TRBV12-3/TRBV12-4	.	.	TRBJ1-5	CASSLGTPYSNQPQHF	TGTGCCAGCAGTTTAGGGACACCGTATAGCAATCAGCCCCAGCATTTT
TRBV5-1	many	.	TRBJ2-6	CASSGEGLSGANVLTF	TGCGCCAGCAGCGGTGAGGGGCTGAGTGGGGCCAACGTCCTGACTTTC
TRBV20-1	.	TRBD1	TRBJ1-2	CSARPQGDYGYTF	TGCAGTGCTAGGCCGCAGGGGGACTATGGCTACACCTTC
TRBV12-3/TRBV12-4	.	.	TRBJ1-5	CASSLERGNQPQHF	TGTGCCAGCAGTTTAGAAAGGGGGAATCAGCCCCAGCATTTT
TRBV20-1	.	TRBD2	TRBJ2-5	CSARGTSGREETRYF	TGCAGTGCTAGGGGGACTAGCGGGAGAGAAGAGACCCGGTACTTC
TRBV30	once	TRBD2	TRBJ2-1	CAWSLNSGGYNEQFF	TGTGCCTGGAGTCTGAATAGCGGGGGCTACAATGAGCAGTTCTTC
TRBV7-8	.	.	TRBJ1-4	CASSAYGGEKLFF	TGTGCCAGCAGCGCCTATGGGGGTGAAAAACTGTTTTTT